What follows describes a single TCR beta chain. Antigen: not known. TCRdb independently ran MiXCR on the reads; one entry per CDR3 protein. The data contain about 570,000 distinct CDR3 sequences, roughly 43% of them seen just once; the ten biggest clones take up 40% to 60%. This sample stems from a study of T cell repertoires in cytomegalovirus infection. The sequence was obtained from a human donor in good health (CMV status not recorded). Some clones in this sample may be carry-over from other donors' samples. The material was cultured PBMCs, obtained from culture after CMV antigen stimulation.

CDR3 loop: CASSIGGLMNTEAFF. DNA for the CDR3: TGTGCCAGTAGTATAGGAGGTCTCATGAACACTGAAGCTTTCTTT. The chain uses TRBV19 and TRBJ1-1, with D unclear. Germline loops: CDR1 LNHDA, CDR2 SQIVND (reference sequence). Trimming left V 1 base short and J 0 bases short, with 9 bases between. The CDR3 contains 15 residues.